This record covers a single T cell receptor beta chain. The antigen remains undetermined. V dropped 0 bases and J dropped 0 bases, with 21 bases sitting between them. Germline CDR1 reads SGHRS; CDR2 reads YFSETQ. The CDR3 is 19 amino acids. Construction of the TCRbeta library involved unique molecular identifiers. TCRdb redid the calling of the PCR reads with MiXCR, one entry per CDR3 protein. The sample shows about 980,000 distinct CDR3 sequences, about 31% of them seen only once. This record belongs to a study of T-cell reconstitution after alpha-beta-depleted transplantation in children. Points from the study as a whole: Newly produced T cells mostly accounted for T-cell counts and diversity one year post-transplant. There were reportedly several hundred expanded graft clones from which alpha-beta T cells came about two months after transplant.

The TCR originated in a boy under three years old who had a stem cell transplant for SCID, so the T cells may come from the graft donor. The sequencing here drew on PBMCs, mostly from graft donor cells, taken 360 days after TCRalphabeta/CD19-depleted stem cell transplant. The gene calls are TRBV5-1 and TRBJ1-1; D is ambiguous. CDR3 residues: CASSLEYRPVRRMNTEAFF. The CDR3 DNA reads TGCGCCAGCAGCTTGGAATATCGTCCGGTCAGGAGAATGAACACTGAAGCTTTCTTT.